This T cell receptor beta chain came from a study of vaccination and CD4 T cells after COVID-19. Whole-study context: Every participant had a vaccine, which was either BNT162b2 or mRNA-1273, given in two doses. From HCoV-229E, HCoV-OC43, HCoV-NL63 and SARS-CoV-2, overlapping spike peptides were used to stimulate the cells.

Worth noting for this clonotype: Antigen specificity is unknown.

This CDR3 has 13 amino acids. Germline V gene data show CDR1 as DFQATT and CDR2 as SNEGSKA (reference sequence). The junction had 12 bases not matched to a gene; V was cut back by 6 bases and J by 13 bases. At the Johns Hopkins FTIC core, DNA taken from cultured CD4+ T cells was sequenced by way of the Oncomine TCR Beta short-read assay. MiXCR, run by TCRdb on the PCR reads, gives a single entry per CDR3 protein. The data contain about 20,000 distinct CDR3 sequences, less than 40% of them singletons. Time point denoted: late sampling 161 to 241 days after vaccination in a few convalescent patients. The treatment was: approximately 9-day PBMC culture with coronavirus spike peptide pools or control peptides (ViraFEST assay). ViraFEST stimulated the growth of antigen-specific T cells using peptide pools and subsequently profiled their TCRs by sequencing. IL-2 (roughly 9.3 IU/ml) and peptide pools (about 10 ug/ml) were added to cultures of approximately 2 million PBMCs per well.

The receptor's source is a human donor who had recovered from COVID-19. The source was CD4+ T cells from blood, cultured in vitro, collected about 7 months after SARS-CoV-2 vaccination. This chain links TRBV20-1 with TRBJ1-4; 9 bases are a match to TRBD1. The CDR3 DNA reads TGCAGTGCGACGACAGGGGGACCCTCAAGACTGTTTTTT. Amino acid sequence: CSATTGGPSRLFF.